These 5 T cell receptor beta chains originate from one sample sequenced in a study of blood T cells in healthy people across ages. A J-beta primer mix and a sample-barcoded 5' primer were used in a second PCR of roughly 6 to 12 cycles. Each CDR3 protein gets one entry after TCRdb re-called the 5' RACE reads with MiXCR. The top ten hold approximately 3.7% of the sample, which has 800,000 or so distinct CDR3 sequences, around a quarter seen once. The sample was also reused in another study, on T cells of mothers and their children.

Material for sequencing was blood. These receptors all come from a boy aged 5-17 years in good health.

The genes are TRBV12-3 or TRBV12-4 and TRBJ2-5; TRBD1 or TRBD2 may be the D gene (5 bases each). The CDR3 is made up of 12 amino acids. The V gene lost 6 bases and the J gene lost 4 bases, with 9 bases spanning the gap. CDR3 coding DNA: TGTGCCAGCAGACGGGACCTAGAGACCCAGTACTTC. Amino acid sequence: CASRRDLETQYF.

This clonotype was seen a few times. The CDR3 is CASSPPGSKDTEAFF. As DNA, the CDR3 is TGTGCCAGTAGTCCCCCGGGCAGTAAGGACACTGAAGCTTTCTTT. V and J are TRBV19 and TRBJ1-1; D unclear. Trimming removed 5 bases at V and 3 bases at J, with 16 bases between. Germline V gene data show CDR1 as LNHDA and CDR2 as SQIVND (reference sequence). The CDR3 runs to 15 residues. Drawing the rest from reference TRBV19 and TRBJ1-1, the complete variable domain is DGGITQSPKYLFRKEGQNVTLSCEQNLNHDAMYWYRQDPGQGLRLIYYSQIVNDFQKGDIAEGYSVSREKKESFPLTVTSAQKNPTAFYLCASSPPGSKDTEAFFGQGTRLTVV.

The chain recombines TRBV7-9 with TRBJ1-1; D gene ambiguous. The germline V gene encodes CDR1 SEHNR and CDR2 FQNEAQ (reference sequence). The CDR3 extends over 12 amino acids. Trimming took off 7 bases at V and 0 bases at J, with 6 bases between the two ends. This CDR3 is CASTKVNTEAFF. Here the CDR3 DNA reads TGTGCCAGCACCAAGGTGAACACTGAAGCTTTCTTT.

As for this clonotype: A much bigger clone sits one base away, suggesting this may be a read error. J is TRBJ2-1 and V is TRBV4-2; TRBD2 agrees at 15 bases. J gave up 6 bases and V 4 bases, and 1 base lay outside the gene matches. Looked up from germline, CDR1 is LGHNA and CDR2 is YNFKEQ. The CDR3 is 15 residues long. The CDR3, as DNA: TGTGCCAGCAGCCGGACTAGCGGGGGGGCCAATGAGCAGTTCTTC. It translates to CASSRTSGGANEQFF.

The genes are TRBV19 and TRBJ2-5, with 7 bases that match TRBD1. Germline lookup yields CDR1 LNHDA and CDR2 SQIVND (reference sequence). This CDR3 has 14 residues. The junction had 7 bases not matched to a gene; V was cut back by 8 bases and J by 1 base. CDR3 sequence reads: CASSKQGSQETQYF. The DNA of the CDR3 is TGTGCCAGTTCGAAACAGGGGTCCCAAGAGACCCAGTACTTC.